This entry lists 23 T cell receptor beta chains sequenced from one sample in a study of shared clonotypes between healthy human individuals (dated by TCRdb to between 2020 and 2021). Library preparation used the immunoSEQ multiplex PCR assay. Held by TCRdb, this immuneACCESS table contains in-frame sequences only and omits some clones. Under half of the omission traces to an unresolved V gene where checked; the cause of the rest is unknown. This sample holds a few million clones; approximately 92% were observed only once. The ten largest clonotypes hold under 0.15% of the sample. The sample taken for sequencing was naive CD4+ T cells sorted from blood. The label giving this sample's cell subset or site can be read as: CD45RA+ positively selected. The receptors stem from a man in his late teens or twenties in good health.

The chain uses TRBV14 and TRBJ2-7; TRBD1 is a possible D gene (6 bases). CDR1 is SGHDN and CDR2 is FVKESK in the germline V gene. The CDR3 is 13 residues long. Trimming took off 4 bases at V and 2 bases at J, with 9 bases between the two ends. CDR3 nucleotides: TGTGCCAGCAGCCTTGCAGGGGCCTACGAGCAGTACTTC. Translating it yields CASSLAGAYEQYF. The full variable domain, rest sourced from reference TRBV14 and TRBJ2-7, is EAGVTQFPSHSVIEKGQTVTLRCDPISGHDNLYWYRRVMGKEIKFLLHFVKESKQDESGMPNNRFLAERTGGTYSTLKVQPAELEDSGVYFCASSLAGAYEQYFGPGTRLTVT.

The rearrangement links TRBV5-5 to TRBJ2-1; D may be TRBD1 (6 bases). Looked up from germline, CDR1 is SGHKS and CDR2 is YYEKEE (reference sequence). This CDR3 spans 15 amino acids. V lost 3 bases and J 7 bases, leaving 17 bases between the germline ends. Here the CDR3 reads CASSSGQYPGNEQFF. The DNA of the CDR3 is TGTGCCAGCAGCTCCGGACAGTACCCCGGGAATGAGCAGTTCTTC.

This clone was seen a few times. This chain connects TRBV2 to TRBJ1-1; no firm D call. The germline gives CDR1 SNHLY, CDR2 FYNNEI. Trimming removed 7 bases from V and 6 bases from J, with 9 bases in between. The length of the CDR3 is 11 residues. This CDR3 reads CASKYGSEAFF. CDR3 DNA sequence: TGTGCCAGCAAATATGGGTCTGAAGCTTTCTTT.

The CDR3 sequence is CASTTWGTAPLHF. The CDR3 region has the DNA TGTGCCAGTACGACCTGGGGCACGGCACCCCTCCACTTT. The rearrangement uses TRBV19 and TRBJ1-6; TRBD1 is a possible D gene (5 bases). The CDR3 has 13 residues. V was trimmed by 7 bases and J by 11 bases, leaving 15 bases between them. Germline values: CDR1 LNHDA, CDR2 SQIVND (reference sequence).

The rearrangement uses TRBV7-2 and TRBJ1-2, with D unresolved. Germline CDR1 and CDR2: SGHTA and FQGNSA. Trimming left V 3 bases short and J 7 bases short, with 12 bases between. The CDR3 consists of 13 residues. The CDR3 DNA is TGTGCCAGCAGCTTTTTTGACCGCTCTGGCTACACCTTC. It yields the protein CASSFFDRSGYTF.

The CDR3 coding sequence is TGTGCCAGTAGTGAGGTGGGGACCTCTTCAAACTATGGCTACACCTTC. Protein product: CASSEVGTSSNYGYTF. This chain uses TRBV19 with TRBJ1-2; tentative D call: TRBD1 (5 bases). V was shortened by 5 bases and J by 2 bases, with 18 bases between the two germline ends. Per the germline V gene, CDR1 is LNHDA and CDR2 is SQIVND (reference sequence). This CDR3 has 16 amino acids. Looking up the rest from reference TRBV19 and TRBJ1-2 gives the full variable domain: DGGITQSPKYLFRKEGQNVTLSCEQNLNHDAMYWYRQDPGQGLRLIYYSQIVNDFQKGDIAEGYSVSREKKESFPLTVTSAQKNPTAFYLCASSEVGTSSNYGYTFGSGTRLTVV.

The DNA of the CDR3 is TGTGCCAGCTCACCACCGGGGGGACTTGGGGCCAACGTCCTGACTTTC. Translation: CASSPPGGLGANVLTF. The V and J genes are TRBV18 and TRBJ2-6; weak D call: TRBD2 (6 bases). Germline assignment: CDR1 KGHSH and CDR2 LQKENI. The V gene lost 0 bases and the J gene lost 3 bases, with 9 bases spanning the gap. This CDR3 spans 16 amino acids.

The rearrangement joins TRBV9 to TRBJ2-3, with 7 bases identical to TRBD1. CDR3 length equals 16 residues. V trimming: 3 bases; J trimming: 2 bases; junction bases outside the gene matches: 9. CDR1 is SGDLS and CDR2 is YYNGEE in the germline V gene. The CDR3 DNA reads as TGTGCCAGCAGCGAGAGACAGGGAGAATTCACAGATACGCAGTATTTT. As protein: CASSERQGEFTDTQYF.

This chain uses TRBV28 with TRBJ1-1; D is undetermined. The CDR3 has 15 residues. CDR1 is MDHEN and CDR2 is SYDVKM in the germline V gene. The germline V and J ends were trimmed by 1 base and 2 bases, with 11 bases remaining between them. The CDR3 reads CASSLFSQRNTEAFF. DNA of the CDR3: TGTGCCAGCAGTTTATTTAGCCAACGCAACACTGAAGCTTTCTTT.

The chain couples TRBV10-2 to TRBJ2-3; D uncertain. V lost 4 bases, J lost 2 bases, and 7 bases lay in between. CDR3 size: 13 residues. Germline V gives CDR1 WSHSY, CDR2 SAAADI. CDR3 nucleotides: TGCGCCAGCAGTGGGATGTACACAGATACGCAGTATTTT. Residues: CASSGMYTDTQYF.

The chain is built from TRBV30 and TRBJ2-7, with TRBD1 matching 10 bases. The germline CDR1 and CDR2 sequences are GTSNPN and SVGIG (reference sequence). There are 14 residues in the CDR3. With 1 base clipped from V and 4 bases from J, the junction kept 4 bases outside the gene matches. The CDR3 here is CAWSGQGAPYEQYF. The CDR3 nucleotides are TGTGCCTGGAGTGGACAGGGGGCTCCGTACGAGCAGTACTTC.

This clone was detected a few times. The sample has other DNA sequences that encode this CDR3 too. V gene TRBV28 combines with J gene TRBJ1-5; D remains unclear. The CDR3 covers 12 residues. Trimming pared 2 bases from V and 4 bases from J, leaving 3 bases between. Per germline, CDR1 MDHEN and CDR2 SYDVKM. The CDR3, as DNA: TGTGCCAGCAGTTTACGAAATCAGCCCCAGCATTTT. This gives the protein CASSLRNQPQHF.

Only one count was recorded for this clone. The rearrangement joins TRBV19 to TRBJ1-3; D unclear. This CDR3 has 14 residues. The ends were cut back, 6 bases at V and 0 bases at J, with 9 bases in the middle. CDR1 and CDR2 from the germline V gene are LNHDA and SQIVND (reference sequence). The CDR3 sequence: CASSENNSGNTIYF. The CDR3 DNA reads TGTGCCAGTAGCGAGAACAACTCTGGAAACACCATATATTTT. The whole variable domain, filled in from reference TRBV19 and TRBJ1-3, reads DGGITQSPKYLFRKEGQNVTLSCEQNLNHDAMYWYRQDPGQGLRLIYYSQIVNDFQKGDIAEGYSVSREKKESFPLTVTSAQKNPTAFYLCASSENNSGNTIYFGEGSWLTVV.

The chain uses TRBV28 and TRBJ1-4; perhaps TRBD1 as D (5 bases). The CDR3 sequence is 16 residues long. V gave up 5 bases and J gave up 4 bases, with 17 bases separating them. CDR1 is MDHEN and CDR2 is SYDVKM in the germline V gene. The CDR3 is CASSPDRPRDNEKLFF. CDR3 in DNA: TGTGCCAGCAGTCCCGACAGACCCCGTGATAATGAAAAACTGTTTTTT.

V gene TRBV18 combines with J gene TRBJ1-1; possible D gene TRBD1, 6 bases. The CDR3 has 16 residues. Trimming pared 6 bases from V and 0 bases from J, leaving 17 bases between. Germline V CDR1 and CDR2: KGHSH, LQKENI. The CDR3 DNA sequence: TGTGCCAGCTCCCCATTCCGACAGGACTTGAACACTGAAGCTTTCTTT. Its protein is CASSPFRQDLNTEAFF.

On this clone: The sample has other DNA sequences that encode this CDR3 too. The chain combines TRBV18 with TRBJ2-5; no firm D call. Per the germline V gene, CDR1 is KGHSH and CDR2 is LQKENI. V lost 3 bases, J lost 5 bases, and 4 bases lay in between. The CDR3 covers 11 residues. CDR3 sequence reads: CASSPAETQYF. The DNA for the CDR3 is TGTGCCAGCTCACCCGCCGAGACCCAGTACTTC.

This rearrangement joins TRBV7-3 to TRBJ2-1, with D perhaps being TRBD1 or TRBD2 (5 bases each). The CDR3 has 15 residues. Germline CDR1 reads SGHTA; CDR2 reads FQGTGA. Between the trimmed V and J ends, which lost 0 bases and 4 bases, there was a span of 10 bases. The CDR3 protein is CASSLTGWGYNEQFF. The CDR3 region has the DNA TGTGCCAGCAGCTTAACCGGGTGGGGGTACAATGAGCAGTTCTTC.

This chain connects TRBV7-9 to TRBJ2-5; D uncertain. Germline V gives CDR1 SEHNR, CDR2 FQNEAQ (reference sequence). The CDR3 loop spans 13 amino acids. Trimming pared 2 bases from V and 9 bases from J, leaving 13 bases between. The CDR3 reads CASSLSEYSAQYF. In DNA, the CDR3 is TGTGCCAGCAGCTTATCAGAGTACTCGGCCCAGTACTTC.

The rearrangement uses TRBV7-9 and TRBJ2-1; 9 positions agree with TRBD2. Germline CDR1 reads SEHNR; CDR2 reads FQNEAQ (reference sequence). There are 15 residues in the CDR3. The trim removed 2 bases at V and 8 bases at J, leaving 7 bases unmatched. CDR3 region: CASSLIAGVSDEQFF. In nucleotides, the CDR3 is TGTGCCAGCAGCTTAATAGCGGGAGTTTCCGATGAGCAGTTCTTC.

This clone was recorded only once. The sample holds other DNA sequences that translate to the same CDR3. The V and J genes are TRBV6-1 and TRBJ2-7, with D perhaps matching TRBD1 or TRBD2 (5 bases each). Germline V gene lookup returns CDR1 MNHNS and CDR2 SASEGT. CDR3 size: 11 residues. Between the trimmed V and J ends, which lost 7 bases and 3 bases, there was a span of 7 bases. Here the CDR3 reads CASTRGYEQYF. The CDR3 bases are TGTGCCAGCACGAGGGGCTACGAGCAGTACTTC.

This rearrangement joins TRBV7-8 to TRBJ2-5, with D possibly being TRBD1 or TRBD2 (5 bases each). This CDR3 is 12 amino acids long. V shed 5 bases and J shed 5 bases, with 9 bases lying between them. Germline-derived CDR1 and CDR2 are SGHVS and FQNEAQ. The CDR3 DNA follows: TGTGCCAGCAGCCGAGGGGCGGAGACCCAGTACTTC. It encodes CASSRGAETQYF.

V is TRBV7-2 and J is TRBJ2-7; D call uncertain. This CDR3 has 13 residues. V was cut by 5 bases and J by 2 bases, with 10 bases left in between. In germline, CDR1 is SGHTA, CDR2 FQGNSA. The CDR3 loop reads CASSRWLAYEQYF. The CDR3 DNA reads as TGTGCCAGCAGCAGATGGCTGGCCTACGAGCAGTACTTC.

This sequence joins TRBV7-8 and TRBJ2-7, with TRBD1 matching 7 bases. CDR3 size: 13 residues. After removal of 6 bases from V and 4 bases from J, the junction contained 6 bases not matched to a gene. CDR1 SGHVS and CDR2 FQNEAQ come from the germline V gene. CDR3 region: CASSRQGWYEQYF. The CDR3 DNA follows: TGTGCCAGCAGTCGACAGGGATGGTACGAGCAGTACTTC.